This T cell receptor beta chain was sequenced in a study of sequential checkpoint blockade in melanoma. V was clipped by 7 bases and J by 1 base, with 14 bases between them. Germline CDR1 reads LNHDA; CDR2 reads SQIVND (reference sequence). The CDR3 covers 15 residues. The method was immunoSEQ multiplex PCR; TCRdb's version includes in-frame clones alone and lacks a portion of them. The table lists 30,000 to 35,000 clones, around 82% of them singletons, with about 17% in the top ten. Treatment noted: randomized to nivolumab then ipilimumab (arm A) or the reverse (arm B). DNA-damaging chemotherapy had not been given to any patient beforehand.

This clonotype originated in a human donor with melanoma. The rearrangement links TRBV19 to TRBJ1-5; a possible D gene is TRBD1 (5 bases). Sample: CD8+ T cells sorted from blood (inferred from file names), taken from a patient given nivolumab and ipilimumab in sequence. This CDR3 reads CASTSVAGSNQPQHF. CDR3 nucleotide sequence: TGTGCCAGTACTTCTGTGGCAGGGAGCAATCAGCCCCAGCATTTT.